The entry below gives a single T cell receptor beta chain sequence along with its context. It lacks a known antigen. No base qualities exist here, and no much larger clone lies one base off it. The CDR3 spans 16 residues, from the cysteine through the phenylalanine. The entry retains the CDR3 DNA only, 48 bases that are in frame from base 1. After removal of 1 base from V and 4 bases from J, the junction retains 3 bases not matched to a gene. Per the germline V gene (reference sequence), LNHDA is the CDR1 and SQIVND is the CDR2. The data are from a study of response to subunit inactivated influenza vaccine listed by TCRdb under 2018. Background on the whole study: Deep quantitative T cell receptor repertoire profiling was used in the study to track responses to a trivalent subunit inactivated influenza vaccine. Findings and caveats that apply to the study as a whole: The authors suggested that each seasonal influenza vaccination may recruit only a limited number of new T cells.

The library was made by RT-PCR. Reads for this sample came from an Illumina HiSeq 2500. The public reads were run again by TCRdb, first through fastp at Q25 and then through MiXCR, and only productive beta chains were kept. Duplicate CDR3 protein sequences are folded into a single record with the most common DNA and genes. The sample table lists over 150,000 distinct CDR3 sequences, about 10% of them with a count of one. Of the sample, under 40% falls within the top ten clones. The receptor's source is a man aged 50-75 years who received an inactivated influenza vaccine. Donor details come from another sample of the same person, matched by shared clones. This chain is built from TRBV19 and TRBJ2-1, with TRBD2 identical over 11 junction bases. The material was CD8+ T cells sorted from PBMCs, obtained less than 25 months after vaccination. The DNA reads TGTGCCAGTAGTATAGTGGGACTAGCGGTATACAATGAGCAGTTCTTC. This codes for CASSIVGLAVYNEQFF.